This entry lists 20 T cell receptor beta chains sequenced from one sample in a study of T cells after posttransplantation cyclophosphamide. Methotrexate plus calcineurin inhibitor accompanied controls' myeloablative marrow transplants; sampling was 1 year later. Measured with immunoSEQ multiplex PCR; TCRdb has only the in-frame clones, and not every one. This repertoire shows around 15,000 clones, about 85% found once; its top ten account for approximately 30%. The material was PBMCs, obtained after allogeneic stem cell transplant with calcineurin inhibitor and methotrexate. The source of these receptors is a female patient between 18 and 30 years old who received an allogeneic stem cell transplant from an unrelated donor, was CMV-positive, and had acute and chronic GVHD. Certain T cells may be donor cells from the graft.

The chain has TRBV15 and TRBJ2-3, with a weak D call TRBD1 (5 bases). Germline CDR1 and CDR2: LNHNV and YYDKDF (reference sequence). The V gene lost 3 bases and the J gene lost 2 bases, with 12 bases spanning the gap. The CDR3 spans 15 residues. The CDR3 sequence: CATSSSRQITDTQYF. The DNA for the CDR3 is TGTGCCACCAGCAGCTCCCGACAGATCACAGATACGCAGTATTTT.

The chain recombines TRBV27 with TRBJ2-5; 8 bases align to TRBD2. With 5 bases clipped from V and 1 base from J, the junction kept 12 bases outside the gene matches. Germline-derived CDR1 and CDR2 are MNHEY and SMNVEV (reference sequence). The length of the CDR3 is 17 residues. The CDR3 DNA reads TGTGCCAGCAGTACCGGACTAGCCGGACTCACCCAAGAGACCCAGTACTTC. As protein: CASSTGLAGLTQETQYF.

Only one count was recorded for this clone. The chain recombines TRBV30 with TRBJ1-1, with D possibly matching TRBD1 (6 bases). CDR3 length: 14 amino acids. With 7 bases removed from V and 1 base from J, the gap between germline ends came to 16 bases. Germline CDR1 is GTSNPN and CDR2 is SVGIG (reference sequence). Here the CDR3 DNA reads TGTGCCTCTCACCCCGGGACAACGAACACTGAAGCTTTCTTT. It encodes CASHPGTTNTEAFF.

This clone has more than one count but fewer than ten. The V call is TRBV28, the J call TRBJ1-1; D remains ambiguous. Germline CDR1 reads MDHEN; CDR2 reads SYDVKM. Trimming removed 3 bases at V and 3 bases at J, with 11 bases between. This CDR3 region has 14 residues. CDR3 residues: CASSLWAQDTEAFF. CDR3 bases: TGTGCCAGCAGTTTGTGGGCGCAGGACACTGAAGCTTTCTTT.

The chain joins TRBV19 to TRBJ2-7, with 7 bases matching TRBD1. The germline V gene encodes CDR1 LNHDA and CDR2 SQIVND (reference sequence). The CDR3 totals 14 residues. V was clipped by 3 bases and J by 5 bases; unmatched bases: 7. This chain's CDR3 is CASSMVGGTDEQYF. The CDR3 DNA reads TGTGCCAGTAGTATGGTAGGGGGCACTGACGAGCAGTACTTC.

The rearrangement joins TRBV11-2 to TRBJ2-1, with 9 bases aligning to TRBD2. V lost 5 bases and J lost 4; bases outside the gene matches: 9. The length of the CDR3 is 16 residues. The germline V gene encodes CDR1 SGHAT and CDR2 FQNNGV. CDR3 in amino acids: CASSRPLAGKYNEQFF. In DNA form, the CDR3 reads TGTGCCAGCAGCAGACCTCTAGCGGGAAAATACAATGAGCAGTTCTTC.

This sequence joins TRBV6-6 and TRBJ2-1, with TRBD2 matching 8 bases. The germline V gene encodes CDR1 MNHNY and CDR2 SVGAGI (reference sequence). Losses at the gene ends were 7 bases for V and 4 bases for J; bases not matched to a gene: 6. The CDR3 runs to 14 residues. The CDR3 coding sequence is TGTGCCAGCAATGGAGCGGGAGCATACAATGAGCAGTTCTTC. Translation: CASNGAGAYNEQFF.

V is TRBV7-2 and J is TRBJ1-1; the D is unclear. With 1 base removed from V and 4 bases from J, the gap between germline ends came to 16 bases. The CDR3 has 16 amino acids. Germline V gives CDR1 SGHTA, CDR2 FQGNSA. The CDR3 DNA is TGTGCCAGCAGCTTAGTAATCAATTCGATCGGCACTGAAGCTTTCTTT. Its translation is CASSLVINSIGTEAFF.

The rearrangement joins TRBV6-5 to TRBJ1-4; D not certain. CDR3 length equals 15 residues. The germline V and J ends were trimmed by 2 bases and 6 bases, with 13 bases remaining between them. Germline V gives CDR1 MNHEY, CDR2 SVGAGI. CDR3 DNA: TGTGCCAGCAGTTACAGCGGGAGGGCGGATGAAAAACTGTTTTTT. Protein product: CASSYSGRADEKLFF.

This chain joins TRBV6-5 and TRBJ2-2; the match to TRBD2 covers 13 bases. Germline V gene sequence: CDR1 MNHEY, CDR2 SVGAGI. The V segment lost 7 bases and the J segment 6 bases; nucleotides outside the gene matches: 5. This CDR3 spans 15 amino acids. CDR3 in amino acids: CASTRTSGSAGELFF. The CDR3 DNA follows: TGTGCCAGCACCCGGACTAGCGGGAGTGCCGGGGAGCTGTTTTTT.

The chain combines TRBV30 with TRBJ2-4, with D maybe TRBD1 (6 bases). The germline CDR1 and CDR2 sequences are GTSNPN and SVGIG (reference sequence). V dropped 5 bases and J dropped 2 bases, with 13 bases sitting between them. This CDR3 comprises 14 residues. Here the CDR3 reads CAWGPGTTKNIQYF. As DNA, the CDR3 is TGTGCCTGGGGCCCCGGGACAACCAAAAACATTCAGTACTTC.

V is TRBV27 and J is TRBJ1-2, with 9 nucleotides matching TRBD1. Losses at the gene ends were 3 bases for V and 7 bases for J; bases not matched to a gene: 6. The germline V gene encodes CDR1 MNHEY and CDR2 SMNVEV (reference sequence). The CDR3 covers 14 residues. The CDR3 DNA follows: TGTGCCAGCAGTTTTCGCGGGACAGGGATTGGCTACACCTTC. This gives the protein CASSFRGTGIGYTF.

The chain uses TRBV6-5 and TRBJ2-2, with D possibly matching TRBD1 (5 bases). The CDR3 is 14 amino acids. The V end lost 1 base, the J end lost 3 bases, and 6 bases lay between the germline ends. The germline V gene encodes CDR1 MNHEY and CDR2 SVGAGI. The DNA for the CDR3 is TGTGCCAGCAGTTACTGGGGCGACACCGGGGAGCTGTTTTTT. Translating gives CASSYWGDTGELFF.

This chain connects TRBV7-2 to TRBJ1-5; D might be TRBD1 (6 bases). This CDR3 comprises 16 residues. V dropped 3 bases and J dropped 4 bases, with 16 bases sitting between them. From germline, CDR1 is SGHTA and CDR2 FQGNSA. The CDR3 spells CASSFEGTGINQPQHF. DNA for the CDR3: TGTGCCAGCAGCTTTGAGGGTACAGGGATAAATCAGCCCCAGCATTTT.

The J gene is TRBJ1-5, the V gene TRBV15; TRBD1 agrees at 10 bases. With V trimmed by 2 bases and J by 7 bases, 2 bases remained unmatched. Germline CDR1 is LNHNV and CDR2 is YYDKDF (reference sequence). This CDR3 contains 14 residues. The CDR3 sequence is CATSRRDRGQPQHF. CDR3 nucleotides: TGTGCCACCAGCAGACGGGACAGGGGACAGCCCCAGCATTTT.

V usage is TRBV7-8 and J usage is TRBJ2-4; 10 bases are a match to TRBD2. The CDR3 consists of 16 residues. V dropped 2 bases and J dropped 4; count of bases not matched to a gene: 5. Germline CDR1 is SGHVS and CDR2 is FQNEAQ. CDR3 region: CASSLPTSGKKNIQYF. Written as DNA, the CDR3 is TGTGCCAGCAGCTTACCTACTAGCGGGAAGAAAAACATTCAGTACTTC.

The J gene is TRBJ1-5, the V gene TRBV19, with D perhaps matching TRBD1 (6 bases). Germline V gene sequence: CDR1 LNHDA, CDR2 SQIVND (reference sequence). The CDR3 runs 13 residues. Trimming removed 3 bases from V and 5 bases from J, with 8 bases in between. CDR3 loop: CASSMQGYQPQHF. The CDR3 DNA follows: TGTGCCAGTAGTATGCAGGGGTATCAGCCCCAGCATTTT.

The chain links TRBV27 to TRBJ2-7; a possible D gene is TRBD1 (6 bases). With 8 bases removed from V and 0 bases from J, the gap between germline ends came to 14 bases. The CDR3 is 14 residues long. The germline V gene has CDR1 MNHEY and CDR2 SMNVEV (reference sequence). DNA for the CDR3: TGTGCCAGCCCTAACAGGGCCAGCTCCTACGAGCAGTACTTC. Encoded protein: CASPNRASSYEQYF.

V gene TRBV11-2 combines with J gene TRBJ2-7; D might be TRBD2 (6 bases). From germline, CDR1 is SGHAT and CDR2 FQNNGV. V shed 4 bases and J shed 3 bases, with 16 bases lying between them. The CDR3 runs to 15 residues. The CDR3 DNA reads TGTGCCAGCAGCTCTCCCTGGCGGGACGACTACGAGCAGTACTTC. It codes for CASSSPWRDDYEQYF.

The chain recombines TRBV29-1 with TRBJ2-5, with 10 bases fitting TRBD2. The end of the DNA is better explained by TRBJ2-7, so the J call may be wrong. There are 14 residues in the CDR3. CDR1 and CDR2 (germline): SQVTM, ANQGSEA. CDR3 DNA sequence: TGCAGCGCCCAAGCGGGAGGGAGGTCCTACGAGCAGTACTTC. It is translated as CSAQAGGRSYEQYF.